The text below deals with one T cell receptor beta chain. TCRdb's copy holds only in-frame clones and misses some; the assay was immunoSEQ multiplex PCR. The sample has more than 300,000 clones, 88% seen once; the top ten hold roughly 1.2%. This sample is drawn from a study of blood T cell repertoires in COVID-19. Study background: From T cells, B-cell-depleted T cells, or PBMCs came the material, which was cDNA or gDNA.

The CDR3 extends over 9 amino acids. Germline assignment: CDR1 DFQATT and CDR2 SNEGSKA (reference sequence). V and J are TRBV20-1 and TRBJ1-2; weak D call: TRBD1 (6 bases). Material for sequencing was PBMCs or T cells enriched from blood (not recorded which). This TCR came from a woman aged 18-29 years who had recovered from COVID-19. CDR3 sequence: CSPGGGYTF. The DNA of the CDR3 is TGCAGCCCGGGGGGCGGCTACACCTTC.